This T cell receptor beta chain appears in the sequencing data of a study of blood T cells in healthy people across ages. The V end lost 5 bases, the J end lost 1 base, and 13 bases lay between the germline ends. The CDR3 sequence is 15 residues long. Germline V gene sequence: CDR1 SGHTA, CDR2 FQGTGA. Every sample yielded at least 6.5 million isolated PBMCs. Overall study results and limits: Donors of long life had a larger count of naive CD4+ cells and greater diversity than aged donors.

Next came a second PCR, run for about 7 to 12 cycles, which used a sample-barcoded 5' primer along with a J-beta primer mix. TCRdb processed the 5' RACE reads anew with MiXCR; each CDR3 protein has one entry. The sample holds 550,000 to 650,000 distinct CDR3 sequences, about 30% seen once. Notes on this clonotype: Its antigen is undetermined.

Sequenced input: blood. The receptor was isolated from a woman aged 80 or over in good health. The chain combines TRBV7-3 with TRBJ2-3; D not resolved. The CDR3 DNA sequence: TGTGCCAGCAGCGTGCGGCTGTTCGGCACAGATACGCAGTATTTT. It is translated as CASSVRLFGTDTQYF.